This TCR beta chain derives from a study of CD8 T cells in Susac syndrome. Reverse transcription used about 0.45 to 1 ug RNA and random hexamers. It was immunoSEQ multiplex PCR that amplified TCR beta CDR3 across 54 Vbeta and 13 Jbeta. TCRdb independently ran MiXCR on the immunoSEQ multiplex PCR reads; one entry per CDR3 protein. The repertoire holds 150,000 to 200,000 distinct CDR3 sequences, with approximately 95% as singletons. This CDR3 spans 14 amino acids. Germline V gives CDR1 SNHLY, CDR2 FYNNEI. The V segment lost 5 bases and the J segment 6 bases; nucleotides outside the gene matches: 7. Note on this clonotype: Its specificity is not known.

Sequencing targeted TCR beta in T cells from blood (CD8+ and CD4+). The TEMRA cells underwent FACS enrichment, while the CD8+ and CD4+ T cells underwent negative isolation. General study findings and limits: The authors acknowledged that the study's TCR sequencing and HLA analysis involved relatively few individuals.

Sequenced: CD4+ T cells from PBMCs. The clonotype originates from a human donor with multiple sclerosis. This chain connects TRBV2 to TRBJ1-5; the match to TRBD1 covers 7 bases. CDR3 nucleotide sequence: TGTGCCAGCAGTTATGACAGGGAATTTCAGCCCCAGCATTTT. It translates to CASSYDREFQPQHF.